This is a list of T cell receptor beta chains from one sample in a study of immune characterization of retroperitoneal liposarcoma. TCRdb reprocessed the PCR reads via MiXCR and lists one record per CDR3 protein. The data contain about 3,000 distinct CDR3 sequences, around 40% of them singletons. The sample comprised tumor tissue. Source of these receptors: a male donor with retroperitoneal liposarcoma. CDR3s include the opening cysteine and the closing phenylalanine or tryptophan. The order of the fields is J gene, V gene, clone size, D gene, CDR3 DNA, CDR3 protein. A D gene is named only where the DNA matches it firmly. Expanded clones get a size class; other rows say once, few or many, or leave the size out.

>TRBJ2-5|TRBV27|few|TRBD2
TGTGCCAGCAGTTCGGGGGCGGGAGGGCATGAGACCCAGTACTTC
CASSSGAGGHETQYF
>TRBJ2-1|TRBV6-4|medium-sized|TRBD2
TGTGCCAGCAGTAGCTCCGGGACTAGCGGGTATAGTGAGCAGTTCTTC
CASSSSGTSGYSEQFF
>TRBJ2-1|TRBV6-1|few|NA
TGTGCCAGCAGTCCGCTTTTGGGTTTGCCCGGGGACAATGAGCAGTTCTTC
CASSPLLGLPGDNEQFF
>TRBJ2-1|TRBV27|NA|TRBD1
TGTGCCAGCAGTCAAGGACAGGGGGCCAATGAGCAGTTCTTC
CASSQGQGANEQFF
>TRBJ2-7|TRBV27|medium-sized|NA
TGTGCCAGCAGCCTCGGGCCCTTCTACTCCTACGAGCAGTACTTC
CASSLGPFYSYEQYF
>TRBJ2-1|TRBV11-3|NA|TRBD2
TGTGCCAGCAGCGCTAGCGGGGGGACCAATGAGCAGTTCTTC
CASSASGGTNEQFF
>TRBJ2-2|TRBV5-6|NA|NA
TGTGCCAGCAGCTTGAGGGGGGTCGATTCCACCGGGGAGCTGTTTTTT
CASSLRGVDSTGELFF
>TRBJ2-1|TRBV7-2|NA|NA
TGTGCCAGCAGCTTACCCGGCAGGGTGAATGAGCAGTTCTTC
CASSLPGRVNEQFF
>TRBJ2-6|TRBV7-2|NA|NA
TGTGCCAGCAGCCCCCGGTTGGGGACAGGGGCCAACGTCCTGACTTTC
CASSPRLGTGANVLTF
>TRBJ2-1|TRBV6-1|NA|NA
TGTGCCAGCAGTGAAACTCCCGCAAGTGAGCAGTTCTTC
CASSETPASEQFF
>TRBJ2-2|TRBV7-8|medium-sized|NA
TGTGCCAGCAGCCTAACAGGGCCCACCGGGGAGCTGTTTTTT
CASSLTGPTGELFF
>TRBJ2-3|TRBV7-4|NA|TRBD1
TGTGCCAGCAGCTTAGCTGGACAGGGTGAAGGTACGCAGTATTTT
CASSLAGQGEGTQYF
>TRBJ2-4|TRBV5-3|NA|NA
TGTGCCAGCAGCTCAACAGGGTCGGAAAACATTCAGTACTTC
CASSSTGSENIQYF
>TRBJ1-4|TRBV6-1|many|NA
TGTGCCAGCAGTGGCCAGGGAGGAGAAAAACTGTTTTTT
CASSGQGGEKLFF
>TRBJ2-5|TRBV7-2|few|NA
TGTGCCAGCAGCGATAGTAGGAGTCGGACCCAAGAGACCCAGTACTTC
CASSDSRSRTQETQYF
>TRBJ2-7|TRBV27|NA|TRBD2
TGTGCCAGCAGCCCTTGGACTAGCGGGGCGAGCAATGAGCAGTACTTC
CASSPWTSGASNEQYF
>TRBJ2-1|TRBV6-1|NA|NA
TGTGCCAGCAGTGCCTGGGCAGGGGGGGAGACCCAGTTCTTC
CASSAWAGGETQFF